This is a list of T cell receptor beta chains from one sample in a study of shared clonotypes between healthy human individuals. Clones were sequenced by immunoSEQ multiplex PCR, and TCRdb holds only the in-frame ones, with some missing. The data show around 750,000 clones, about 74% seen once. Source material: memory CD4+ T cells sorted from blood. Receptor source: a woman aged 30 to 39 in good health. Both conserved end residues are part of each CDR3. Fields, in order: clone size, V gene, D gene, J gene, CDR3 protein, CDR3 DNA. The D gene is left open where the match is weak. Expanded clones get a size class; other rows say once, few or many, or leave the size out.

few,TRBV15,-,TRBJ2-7,CATSSRGAYEQYF,TGTGCCACCAGCAGTCGAGGGGCCTACGAGCAGTACTTC
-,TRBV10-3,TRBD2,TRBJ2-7,CAIRPTPGGYEQYF,TGTGCCATCAGACCAACTCCGGGAGGCTACGAGCAGTACTTC
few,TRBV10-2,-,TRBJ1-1,CASKGQAGTEAFF,TGCGCCAGCAAAGGACAAGCGGGGACTGAAGCTTTCTTT
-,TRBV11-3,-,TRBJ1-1,CASSPNTGNTEAFF,TGTGCCAGCAGCCCTAACACTGGGAACACTGAAGCTTTCTTT
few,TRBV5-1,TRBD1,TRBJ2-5,CASSIGTGGFETQYF,TGCGCCAGCAGCATAGGGACAGGGGGATTTGAGACCCAGTACTTC
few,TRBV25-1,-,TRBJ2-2,CASSPISSGNTGELFF,TGTGCCAGCAGTCCCATAAGTAGCGGTAACACCGGGGAGCTGTTTTTT
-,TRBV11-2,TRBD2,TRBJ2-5,CASSPGTRRGETQYF,TGTGCCAGCAGCCCGGGGACTAGGCGAGGAGAGACCCAGTACTTC
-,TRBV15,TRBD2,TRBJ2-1,CATSRALAGEISYNEQFF,TGTGCCACCAGCAGAGCCCTAGCGGGAGAGATCTCCTACAATGAGCAGTTCTTC
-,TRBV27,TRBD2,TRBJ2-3,CASSPRGGSGADTQYF,TGTGCCAGCAGTCCACGAGGCGGGAGTGGGGCAGATACGCAGTATTTT
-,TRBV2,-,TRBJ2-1,CASRKERTSSYNEQFF,TGTGCCAGCAGGAAGGAGCGGACCAGCTCCTACAATGAGCAGTTCTTC
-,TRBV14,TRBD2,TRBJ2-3,CASSLSTSGNQDTQYF,TGTGCCAGCAGCCTAAGCACTAGCGGGAATCAAGATACGCAGTATTTT
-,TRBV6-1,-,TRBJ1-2,CASSQGQNYGYTF,TGTGCCAGCAGCCAAGGACAAAACTATGGCTACACCTTC
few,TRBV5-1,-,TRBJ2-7,CASSLGGPNEQYF,TGCGCCAGCAGCTTAGGAGGACCGAACGAGCAGTACTTC
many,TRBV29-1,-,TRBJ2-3,CSVVGVETDTQYF,TGCAGCGTTGTAGGGGTTGAAACAGATACGCAGTATTTT
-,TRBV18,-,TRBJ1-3,CASSPRTPVSGNTIYF,TGTGCCAGCTCACCAAGGACGCCAGTCTCTGGAAACACCATATATTTT